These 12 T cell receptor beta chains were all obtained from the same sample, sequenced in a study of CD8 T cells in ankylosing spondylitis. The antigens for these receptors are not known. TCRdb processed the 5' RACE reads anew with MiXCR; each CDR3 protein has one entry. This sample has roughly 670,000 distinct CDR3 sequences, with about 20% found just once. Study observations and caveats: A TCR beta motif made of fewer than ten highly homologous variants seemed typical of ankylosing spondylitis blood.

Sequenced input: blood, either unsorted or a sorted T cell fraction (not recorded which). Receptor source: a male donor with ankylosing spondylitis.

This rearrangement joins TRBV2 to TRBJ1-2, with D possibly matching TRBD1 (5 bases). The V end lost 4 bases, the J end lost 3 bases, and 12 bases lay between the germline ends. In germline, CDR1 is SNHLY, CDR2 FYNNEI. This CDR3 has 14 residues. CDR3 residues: CASSGSPRDYGYTF. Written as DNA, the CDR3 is TGTGCCAGCAGTGGGTCCCCCAGGGACTATGGCTACACCTTC.

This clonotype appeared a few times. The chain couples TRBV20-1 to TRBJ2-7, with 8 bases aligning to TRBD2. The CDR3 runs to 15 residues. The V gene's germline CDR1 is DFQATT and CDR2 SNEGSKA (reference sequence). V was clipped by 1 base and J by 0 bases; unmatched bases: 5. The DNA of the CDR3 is TGCAGTGCTAGAGGACTAGCGTTACCCTCCTACGAGCAGTACTTC. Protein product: CSARGLALPSYEQYF.

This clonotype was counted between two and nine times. CDR3 in DNA: TGTGCCAGCAGCTTCAGGGGGTCAGCTTTCTTT. Residues: CASSFRGSAFF. The rearrangement uses TRBV5-6 and TRBJ1-1; TRBD1 agrees at 7 bases. The CDR3 length is 11 residues. Trimming removed 2 bases from V and 10 bases from J; junction bases left unmatched: 2. Germline loops: CDR1 SGHDT, CDR2 YYEEEE.

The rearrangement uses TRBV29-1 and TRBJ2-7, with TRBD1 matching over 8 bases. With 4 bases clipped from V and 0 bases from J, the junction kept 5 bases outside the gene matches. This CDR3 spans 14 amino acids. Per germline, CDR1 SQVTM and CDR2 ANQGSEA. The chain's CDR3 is CSVVRTGSSYEQYF. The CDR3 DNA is TGCAGCGTTGTGCGGACAGGGAGCTCCTACGAGCAGTACTTC.

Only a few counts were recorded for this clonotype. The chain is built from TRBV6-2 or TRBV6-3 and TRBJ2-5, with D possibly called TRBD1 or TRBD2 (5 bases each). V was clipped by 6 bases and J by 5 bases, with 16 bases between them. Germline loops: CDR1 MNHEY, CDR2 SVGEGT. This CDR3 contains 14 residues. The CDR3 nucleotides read TGTGCCAGCAGCGGGACGTTCCATGGGGAGACCCAGTACTTC. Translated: CASSGTFHGETQYF.

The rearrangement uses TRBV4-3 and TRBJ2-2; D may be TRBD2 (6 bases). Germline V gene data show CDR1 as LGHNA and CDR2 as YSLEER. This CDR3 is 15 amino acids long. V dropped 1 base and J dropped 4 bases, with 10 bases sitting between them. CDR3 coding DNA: TGCGCCAGCAGCCAAGGACTAGGAGTCACCGGGGAGCTGTTTTTT. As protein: CASSQGLGVTGELFF.

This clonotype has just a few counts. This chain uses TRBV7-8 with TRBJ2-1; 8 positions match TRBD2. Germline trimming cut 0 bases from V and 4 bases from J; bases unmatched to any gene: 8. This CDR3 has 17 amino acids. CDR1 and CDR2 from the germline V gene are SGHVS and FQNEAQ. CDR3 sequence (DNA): TGTGCCAGCAGCTTAGCAACGGGACTAGACCTATACAATGAGCAGTTCTTC. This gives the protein CASSLATGLDLYNEQFF.

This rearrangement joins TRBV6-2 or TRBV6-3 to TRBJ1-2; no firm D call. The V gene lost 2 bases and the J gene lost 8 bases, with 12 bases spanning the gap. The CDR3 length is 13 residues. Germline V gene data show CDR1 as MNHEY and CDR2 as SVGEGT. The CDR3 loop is CASSYGPTGGYTF. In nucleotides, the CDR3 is TGTGCCAGCAGTTACGGCCCGACGGGAGGCTACACCTTC.

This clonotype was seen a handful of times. CDR3 sequence: CASSTELNLAGPYEQYF. In DNA form, the CDR3 reads TGTGCCAGCAGTACCGAATTGAACCTAGCGGGACCCTACGAGCAGTACTTC. The chain combines TRBV28 with TRBJ2-7; 9 nucleotides align to TRBD2. This CDR3 comprises 17 residues. V was pared by 5 bases and J by 2 bases, with 13 bases of the junction left unmatched. CDR1 and CDR2 from the germline V gene are MDHEN and SYDVKM.

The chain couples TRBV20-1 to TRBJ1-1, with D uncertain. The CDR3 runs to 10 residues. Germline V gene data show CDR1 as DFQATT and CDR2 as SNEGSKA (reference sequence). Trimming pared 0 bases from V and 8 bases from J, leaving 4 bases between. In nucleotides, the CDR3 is TGCAGTGCTAGAGACGGAGAAGCTTTCTTT. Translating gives CSARDGEAFF.

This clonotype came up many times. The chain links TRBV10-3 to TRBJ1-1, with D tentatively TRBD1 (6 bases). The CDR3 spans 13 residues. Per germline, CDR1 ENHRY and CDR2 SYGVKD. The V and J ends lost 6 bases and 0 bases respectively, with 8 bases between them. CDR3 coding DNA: TGTGCCATCAGACAGGGACTGAACACTGAAGCTTTCTTT. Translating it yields CAIRQGLNTEAFF.

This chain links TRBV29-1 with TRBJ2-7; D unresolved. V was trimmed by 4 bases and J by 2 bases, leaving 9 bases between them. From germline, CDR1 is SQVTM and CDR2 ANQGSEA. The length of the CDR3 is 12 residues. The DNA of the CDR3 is TGCAGCGTTGCTACGGATACCTACGAGCAGTACTTC. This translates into CSVATDTYEQYF.